This T cell receptor (beta chain) was sequenced in a study of cytomegalovirus exposure and HLA in healthy donors. The donors (healthy individuals) were bone marrow donors. Details on this clone: The antigen is undetermined.

Trimming cost V 0 bases and J 1 base, with 12 bases left between them. Germline CDR1 GTSNPN, CDR2 SVGIG (reference sequence). The CDR3 loop spans 15 amino acids. Points from the study as a whole: Specific recognition of CMV antigens was confirmed in vitro for a few chains (all CMV-associated).

The study ran its PCR with 60 Vbeta and 13 Jbeta primers. Clones were sequenced by immunoSEQ multiplex PCR, and TCRdb holds only the in-frame ones, with some missing. The sample includes over 150,000 clones, about 72% seen only once; the top ten take roughly 3.7%. This receptor was identified in a man aged 30-40 years in good health and CMV-seropositive. Sequencing was performed on PBMCs. This sequence joins TRBV30 and TRBJ1-1; D may be TRBD1 (5 bases). The CDR3 loop reads CAWSVRRGGNTEAFF. The CDR3 DNA reads as TGTGCCTGGAGTGTAAGGAGGGGAGGGAACACTGAAGCTTTCTTT.